Presented here are 3 T cell receptor beta chains from one specimen sequenced in a study of PD-L1 blockade in urothelial cancer. Stated time point: pretreatment peripheral blood. Generated by immunoSEQ multiplex PCR, the TCRdb table keeps only in-frame clones and is missing some. Here the sample spans tens of thousands of clones, 84% being singletons. The material was PBMCs, obtained around atezolizumab (anti-PD-L1) treatment. Source of these receptors: a woman between 65 and 79 years old with urothelial cancer.

CDR3 amino acids: CAISDGLNTEAFF. DNA of the CDR3: TGTGCCATCAGTGACGGGTTGAACACTGAAGCTTTCTTT. The chain joins TRBV10-3 to TRBJ1-1; D is unresolved. This CDR3 is 13 amino acids long. Germline V gene sequence: CDR1 ENHRY, CDR2 SYGVKD. Trimming stripped 3 bases from V and 0 bases from J, with 5 bases between.

This clone has a handful of counts. The genes are TRBV11-2 and TRBJ2-6, with 9 bases that match TRBD1. The CDR3 sequence is 16 residues long. Germline V gene lookup returns CDR1 SGHAT and CDR2 FQNNGV. V trimming: 4 bases; J trimming: 2 bases; junction bases outside the gene matches: 3. The CDR3 sequence is CASSWTGVAGANVLTF. DNA of the CDR3: TGTGCCAGCAGCTGGACAGGGGTGGCTGGGGCCAACGTCCTGACTTTC.

The rearrangement joins TRBV9 to TRBJ2-2; D is unresolved. Germline assignment: CDR1 SGDLS and CDR2 YYNGEE. This CDR3 is 15 amino acids long. Trimming cost V 1 base and J 0 bases, with 7 bases left between them. CDR3 region: CASSVYRSNTGELFF. In DNA form, the CDR3 reads TGTGCCAGCAGCGTATACAGATCGAACACCGGGGAGCTGTTTTTT.